The 20 T cell receptor beta chains in this list originate from one sample, sequenced in a study of shared clonotypes between healthy human individuals. CD45RO negativity and positive selection for CCR7 defined naive CD8 cells, a population that excluded terminally differentiated effector memory CD45RA+ cells. Method: immunoSEQ multiplex PCR; TCRdb's copy keeps in-frame clones and lacks some. Of 2 million to 2.5 million clones in the sample, about 92% are singletons; the top ten hold 1.5% to 2%. Source material: naive CD8+ T cells from PBMCs. The source is a man younger than 30 in good health. Some clones in this sample may be carry-over from other donors' samples.

The rearrangement uses TRBV4-3 and TRBJ2-3, with D hard to call. Trimming took off 0 bases at V and 6 bases at J, with 10 bases between the two ends. The germline V gene has CDR1 LGHNA and CDR2 YSLEER. The CDR3 is 14 residues long. As DNA, the CDR3 is TGCGCCAGCAGCCAAGACGGCGTTTTGGATACGCAGTATTTT. Residues: CASSQDGVLDTQYF.

The CDR3 sequence is CASSLTLQSTDTQYF. The CDR3 nucleotides are TGTGCCAGCAGTTTAACGTTGCAGTCAACAGATACGCAGTATTTT. The genes are TRBV27 and TRBJ2-3; D unclear. V gave up 2 bases and J gave up 3 bases, with 12 bases separating them. The germline CDR1 and CDR2 sequences are MNHEY and SMNVEV (reference sequence). The CDR3 sequence is 15 residues long.

J is TRBJ2-7 and V is TRBV19, with 7 bases aligning to TRBD1. The CDR3 length is 18 residues. Germline CDR1 and CDR2: LNHDA and SQIVND (reference sequence). The trim removed 2 bases at V and 5 bases at J, leaving 18 bases unmatched. CDR3: CASSITSGAGTAGDEQYF. DNA for the CDR3: TGTGCCAGTAGTATAACGTCAGGGGCCGGGACAGCCGGAGACGAGCAGTACTTC. Full variable domain (missing parts from reference TRBV19 and TRBJ2-7): DGGITQSPKYLFRKEGQNVTLSCEQNLNHDAMYWYRQDPGQGLRLIYYSQIVNDFQKGDIAEGYSVSREKKESFPLTVTSAQKNPTAFYLCASSITSGAGTAGDEQYFGPGTRLTVT.

CDR3 DNA: TGTGCCAGCAGTTTCTCGGCCGTTGAGCAGTTCTTC. Translation: CASSFSAVEQFF. The chain employs TRBV28 and TRBJ2-1; D gene unclear. This CDR3 contains 12 residues. Germline V gives CDR1 MDHEN, CDR2 SYDVKM. Trimming took 3 bases from V and 9 from J, leaving 9 bases between them. The whole variable domain, filled in from reference TRBV28 and TRBJ2-1, reads DVKVTQSSRYLVKRTGEKVFLECVQDMDHENMFWYRQDPGLGLRLIYFSYDVKMKEKGDIPEGYSVSREKKERFSLILESASTNQTSMYLCASSFSAVEQFFGPGTRLTVL.

The J gene is TRBJ1-1, the V gene TRBV5-5; D call uncertain. CDR3 size: 15 residues. The germline CDR1 and CDR2 sequences are SGHKS and YYEKEE (reference sequence). V lost 4 bases and J lost 1, with 14 bases in between. In DNA form, the CDR3 reads TGTGCCAGCAGCCCGAAGTGGGCAGGGAACACTGAAGCTTTCTTT. Its translation: CASSPKWAGNTEAFF.

V gene TRBV7-8 combines with J gene TRBJ2-3, with 13 bases lining up with TRBD2. The CDR3 is 14 amino acids. CDR1 and CDR2 (germline): SGHVS, FQNEAQ. V was clipped by 10 bases and J by 6 bases; unmatched bases: 7. The DNA of the CDR3 is TGTGCCATCGACACGGGACTAGCGGGGGATACGCAGTATTTT. This sequence encodes CAIDTGLAGDTQYF.

The chain joins TRBV28 to TRBJ2-5; TRBD2 aligns across 7 bases. Trimming at V came to 3 bases and at J to 4 bases, leaving 11 bases not matched to a gene. The germline CDR1 and CDR2 sequences are MDHEN and SYDVKM. This CDR3 contains 16 residues. The CDR3 sequence is CASSLNTGRELETQYF. DNA for the CDR3: TGTGCCAGCAGTTTGAACACGGGGCGGGAGTTAGAGACCCAGTACTTC. Using reference TRBV28 and TRBJ2-5 for the parts outside the CDR3, the full variable domain is DVKVTQSSRYLVKRTGEKVFLECVQDMDHENMFWYRQDPGLGLRLIYFSYDVKMKEKGDIPEGYSVSREKKERFSLILESASTNQTSMYLCASSLNTGRELETQYFGPGTRLLVL.

About this clone itself: Other DNA sequences from this sample encode an identical CDR3 as well. V and J are TRBV27 and TRBJ1-1; D unresolved. Germline-derived CDR1 and CDR2 are MNHEY and SMNVEV (reference sequence). There are 13 residues in the CDR3. V was trimmed by 2 bases and J by 6 bases, leaving 10 bases between them. CDR3 in amino acids: CASSLGPGAEAFF. In nucleotides, the CDR3 is TGTGCCAGCAGTTTAGGGCCCGGGGCTGAAGCTTTCTTT.

The chain employs TRBV28 and TRBJ2-3; possible D gene TRBD2, 5 bases. Germline lookup yields CDR1 MDHEN and CDR2 SYDVKM. This CDR3 contains 12 residues. Here the CDR3 DNA reads TGTGTCTCGAGCGGCCGCACAGATACGCAGTATTTT. This sequence encodes CVSSGRTDTQYF.

The CDR3 DNA follows: TGTGCCAGCAGCGGAAAAGGGACAAGGGGGACAGCCCTCTCTGGGGCCAACGTCCTGACTTTC. Residues: CASSGKGTRGTALSGANVLTF. This rearrangement joins TRBV9 to TRBJ2-6; TRBD1 aligns across 7 bases. The CDR3 contains 21 residues. Germline V lookup: CDR1 SGDLS, CDR2 YYNGEE. V trimming: 3 bases; J trimming: 0 bases; junction bases outside the gene matches: 18.

The chain couples TRBV19 to TRBJ1-1; 7 bases align to TRBD1. The CDR3 sequence is 16 residues long. CDR1 LNHDA and CDR2 SQIVND come from the germline V gene (reference sequence). J gave up 0 bases and V 2 bases, and 6 bases lay outside the gene matches. The CDR3 is CASSIRGPGLNTEAFF. In DNA form, the CDR3 reads TGTGCCAGTAGTATAAGGGGGCCAGGGTTGAACACTGAAGCTTTCTTT.

The rearrangement links TRBV28 to TRBJ1-1, with no clear D. CDR3 length: 17 amino acids. Trimming stripped 7 bases from V and 3 bases from J, with 24 bases between. Germline CDR1 reads MDHEN; CDR2 reads SYDVKM. CDR3 protein: CASNDAGITSWDTEAFF. The CDR3 region has the DNA TGTGCCAGCAATGATGCCGGGATTACGAGTTGGGACACTGAAGCTTTCTTT. Based on the CDR3 plus reference TRBV28 and TRBJ1-1, the full variable domain is DVKVTQSSRYLVKRTGEKVFLECVQDMDHENMFWYRQDPGLGLRLIYFSYDVKMKEKGDIPEGYSVSREKKERFSLILESASTNQTSMYLCASNDAGITSWDTEAFFGQGTRLTVV.

V gene TRBV11-2 combines with J gene TRBJ2-3, with D possibly TRBD1 on 5 matching bases. The germline V gene has CDR1 SGHAT and CDR2 FQNNGV. The ends were cut back, 0 bases at V and 2 bases at J, with 12 bases in the middle. The CDR3 length is 16 residues. CDR3 loop: CASSLEGASITDTQYF. In nucleotides, the CDR3 is TGTGCCAGCAGCTTAGAAGGGGCTAGTATCACAGATACGCAGTATTTT.

V usage is TRBV13 and J usage is TRBJ2-1; 12 bases fit TRBD2. J gave up 12 bases and V 5 bases, and 11 bases lay outside the gene matches. Germline lookup yields CDR1 PRHDT and CDR2 FYEKMQ (reference sequence). The CDR3 consists of 15 residues. CDR3: CASSITLAGGPWQFF. In nucleotides, the CDR3 is TGTGCCAGCAGCATTACTCTAGCGGGAGGGCCTTGGCAGTTCTTC. Full variable domain (missing parts from reference TRBV13 and TRBJ2-1): AAGVIQSPRHLIKEKRETATLKCYPIPRHDTVYWYQQGPGQDPQFLISFYEKMQSDKGSIPDRFSAQQFSDYHSELNMSSLELGDSALYFCASSITLAGGPWQFFGPGTRLTVL.

V and J are TRBV6-1 and TRBJ2-7; possible D gene TRBD2, 5 bases. V was trimmed by 4 bases and J by 0 bases, leaving 13 bases between them. Per the germline V gene, CDR1 is MNHNS and CDR2 is SASEGT. The CDR3 spans 15 residues. CDR3 DNA: TGTGCCAGCAGTGTAGTCGCGGGCAGCTCCTACGAGCAGTACTTC. It yields the protein CASSVVAGSSYEQYF.

The V gene is TRBV27, the J gene TRBJ2-3; D is tentatively TRBD1 or TRBD2 (5 bases each). The CDR3 covers 13 residues. Germline CDR1 is MNHEY and CDR2 is SMNVEV (reference sequence). Trimming left V 4 bases short and J 2 bases short, with 7 bases between. This CDR3 reads CASSSGTTDTQYF. CDR3 nucleotide sequence: TGTGCCAGCAGTTCCGGGACCACAGATACGCAGTATTTT.

V usage is TRBV7-9 and J usage is TRBJ2-2; 7 bases align to TRBD1. This CDR3 is 16 amino acids long. Germline lookup yields CDR1 SEHNR and CDR2 FQNEAQ (reference sequence). V shed 5 bases, J shed 0 bases, and the junction held 6 bases outside the gene matches. In DNA, the CDR3 is TGTGCCAGCAGCCCGCCGGGACAGACGAACACCGGGGAGCTGTTTTTT. Translating gives CASSPPGQTNTGELFF.

Concerning this clone: This CDR3 is also generated by other DNA sequences in the sample. The chain couples TRBV28 to TRBJ2-7; the D gene is possibly TRBD1 (6 bases). CDR3 size: 13 residues. In germline, CDR1 is MDHEN, CDR2 SYDVKM. The V and J ends lost 6 bases and 6 bases respectively, with 15 bases between them. Written as DNA, the CDR3 is TGTGCCAGCAGACCCACAGGGACGGGCGAGCAGTACTTC. It encodes CASRPTGTGEQYF.

The rearrangement joins TRBV5-4 to TRBJ2-5; TRBD2 aligns across 7 bases. The CDR3 contains 17 residues. J was trimmed by 2 bases and V by 6 bases; bases with no gene match: 16. Germline V CDR1 and CDR2: SGHNT, YYREEE (reference sequence). The CDR3 bases are TGTGCCAGCACGGCTCCGGGGCTAGCGGTCGTTCAAGAGACCCAGTACTTC. The encoded protein is CASTAPGLAVVQETQYF.

This clone was observed a single time. The chain couples TRBV7-6 to TRBJ2-1; TRBD2 matches 9 bases. Losses at the gene ends were 3 bases for V and 6 bases for J; bases not matched to a gene: 6. The CDR3 covers 15 residues. The germline V gene has CDR1 SGHVS and CDR2 FNYEAQ. The CDR3: CASSLEREAPNEQFF. In DNA, the CDR3 is TGTGCCAGCAGCTTGGAGCGGGAGGCACCCAATGAGCAGTTCTTC.